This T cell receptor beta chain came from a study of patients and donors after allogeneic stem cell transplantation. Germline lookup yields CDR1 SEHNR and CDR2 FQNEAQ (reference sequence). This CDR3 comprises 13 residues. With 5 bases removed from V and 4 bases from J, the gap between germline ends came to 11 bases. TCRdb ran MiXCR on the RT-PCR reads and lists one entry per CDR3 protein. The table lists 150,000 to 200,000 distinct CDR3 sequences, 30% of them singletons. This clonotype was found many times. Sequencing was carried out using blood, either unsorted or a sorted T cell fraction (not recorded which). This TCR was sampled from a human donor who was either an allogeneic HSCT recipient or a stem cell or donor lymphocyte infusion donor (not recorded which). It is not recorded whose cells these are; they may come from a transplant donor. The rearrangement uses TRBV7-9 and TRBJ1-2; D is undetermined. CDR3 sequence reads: CASSTDGIYGYTF. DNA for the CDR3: TGTGCCAGCAGCACGGACGGAATCTATGGCTACACCTTC.